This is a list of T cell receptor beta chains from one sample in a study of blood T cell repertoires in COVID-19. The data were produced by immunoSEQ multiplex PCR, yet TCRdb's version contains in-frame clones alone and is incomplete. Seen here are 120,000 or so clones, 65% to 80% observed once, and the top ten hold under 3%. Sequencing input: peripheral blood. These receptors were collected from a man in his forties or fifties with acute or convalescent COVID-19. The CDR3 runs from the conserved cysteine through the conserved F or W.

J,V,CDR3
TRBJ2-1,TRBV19,CASRAVGGNEQFF
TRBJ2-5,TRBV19,CASSAGRGETQYF
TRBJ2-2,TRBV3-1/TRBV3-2,CASTELAGTGELFF
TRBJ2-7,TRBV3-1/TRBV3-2,CASRRTYAGGDEQYF
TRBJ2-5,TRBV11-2,CASSHPTGVEETQYF
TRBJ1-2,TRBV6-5,CASEYYGYTF
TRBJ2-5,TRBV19,CASSRDKQETQYF
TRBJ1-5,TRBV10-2,CASSDPGGNQPQHF
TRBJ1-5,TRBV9,CASSVGPGGAGGEPQHF
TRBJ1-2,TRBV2,CASRDRGGYTF
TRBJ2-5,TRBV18,CASSPQQETQYF
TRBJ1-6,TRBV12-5,CASALDINNSPLHF
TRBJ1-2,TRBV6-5,CASRLGGYTF
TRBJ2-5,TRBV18,CASSRDRRLRETQYF
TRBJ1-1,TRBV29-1,CSVEAGGITEAFF
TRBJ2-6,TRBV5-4,CASSLGLAGHSGANVLTF
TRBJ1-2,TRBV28,CASSLRTGVGYGYTF
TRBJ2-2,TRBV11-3,CASSFGVGTGYTGELFF
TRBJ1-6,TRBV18,CASSPPRDRGPLHF
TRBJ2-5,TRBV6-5,CASSGLAGGGETQYF
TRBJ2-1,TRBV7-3,CASSSLAGGNGEQFF
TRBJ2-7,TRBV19,CASSISWGDLSEQYF
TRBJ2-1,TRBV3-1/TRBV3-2,CASSHLSAGEVNEQFF
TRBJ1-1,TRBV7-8,CASAYQRTSTEAFF
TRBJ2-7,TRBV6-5,CASSPGLYEQYF
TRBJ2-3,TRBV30,CAWEARSEESSTDTQYF
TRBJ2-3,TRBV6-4,CASSDLAGGPGDTQYF
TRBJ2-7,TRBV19,CASSMPRGEQYF
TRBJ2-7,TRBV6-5,CASNRGYEQYF
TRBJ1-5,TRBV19,CASSASGRGNQPQHF
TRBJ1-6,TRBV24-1,CATSEMGGDPMSPLHF
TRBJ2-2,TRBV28,CASRPRTGRGTGELFF